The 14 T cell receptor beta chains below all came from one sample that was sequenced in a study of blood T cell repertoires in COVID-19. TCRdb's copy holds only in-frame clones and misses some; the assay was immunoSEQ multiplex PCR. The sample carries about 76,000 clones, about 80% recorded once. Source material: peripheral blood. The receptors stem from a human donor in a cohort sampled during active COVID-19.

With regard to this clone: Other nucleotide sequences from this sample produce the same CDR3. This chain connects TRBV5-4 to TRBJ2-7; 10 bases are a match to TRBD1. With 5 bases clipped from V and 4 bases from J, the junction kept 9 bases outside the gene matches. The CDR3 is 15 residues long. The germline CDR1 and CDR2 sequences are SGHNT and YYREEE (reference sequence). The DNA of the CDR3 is TGTGCCAGCAGTCCTCGGACAGGGGGTTTGTACGAGCAGTACTTC. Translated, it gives CASSPRTGGLYEQYF.

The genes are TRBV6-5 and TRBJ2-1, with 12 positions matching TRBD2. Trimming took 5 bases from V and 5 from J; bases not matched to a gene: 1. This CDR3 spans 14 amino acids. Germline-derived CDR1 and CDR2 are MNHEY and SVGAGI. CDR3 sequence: CASSRTSGNNEQFF. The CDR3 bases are TGTGCCAGCAGTCGGACTAGCGGGAACAATGAGCAGTTCTTC.

Here the CDR3 reads CASSERGGGTEAFF. For the CDR3, the DNA is TGTGCCAGCAGTGAACGGGGAGGGGGCACTGAAGCTTTCTTT. The V and J genes are TRBV6-1 and TRBJ1-1; weak D call: TRBD1 (6 bases). V shed 2 bases and J shed 4 bases, with 11 bases lying between them. The CDR3 consists of 14 residues. The germline CDR1 and CDR2 sequences are MNHNS and SASEGT.

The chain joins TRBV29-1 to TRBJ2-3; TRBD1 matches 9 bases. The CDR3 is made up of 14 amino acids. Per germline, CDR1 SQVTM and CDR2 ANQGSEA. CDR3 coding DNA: TGCAGTACCACCGGGGACAGGGGCACAGATACGCAGTATTTT. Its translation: CSTTGDRGTDTQYF.

The CDR3 DNA reads TGTGCCATCAGTTACGCGGCGCGCGGGGGGGCGAGGGAGACCCAGTACTTC. Its protein is CAISYAARGGARETQYF. The V call is TRBV7-2, the J call TRBJ2-5; 9 bases fit TRBD2. CDR1 SGHTA and CDR2 FQGNSA come from the germline V gene. This CDR3 is 17 amino acids long. V dropped 10 bases and J dropped 5; count of bases not matched to a gene: 20. Full variable domain (outside the CDR3, taken from reference TRBV7-2 and TRBJ2-5): GAGVSQSPSNKVTEKGKDVELRCDPISGHTALYWYRQSLGQGLEFLIYFQGNSAPDKSGLPSDRFSAERTGGSVSTLTIQRTQQEDSAVYLCAISYAARGGARETQYFGPGTRLLVL.

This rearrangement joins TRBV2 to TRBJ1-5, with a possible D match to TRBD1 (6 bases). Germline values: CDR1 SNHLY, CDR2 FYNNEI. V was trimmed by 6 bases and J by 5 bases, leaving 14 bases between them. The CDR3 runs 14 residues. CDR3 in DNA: TGTGCCAGCAGCCTTGGGACAAGAGATCAGCCCCAGCATTTT. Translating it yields CASSLGTRDQPQHF.

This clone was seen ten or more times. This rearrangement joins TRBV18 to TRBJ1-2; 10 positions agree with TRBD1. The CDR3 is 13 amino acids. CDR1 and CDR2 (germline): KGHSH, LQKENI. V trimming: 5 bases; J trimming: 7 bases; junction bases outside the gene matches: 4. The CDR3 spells CASSADRGLGYTF. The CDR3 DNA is TGTGCCAGCTCAGCCGACAGGGGGCTTGGCTACACCTTC.

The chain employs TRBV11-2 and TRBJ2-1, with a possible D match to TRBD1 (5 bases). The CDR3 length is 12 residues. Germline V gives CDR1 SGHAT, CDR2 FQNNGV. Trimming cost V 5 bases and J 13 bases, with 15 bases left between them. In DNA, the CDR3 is TGTGCCAGCAGCCAGACACAGGTCATACAGTTCTTC. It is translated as CASSQTQVIQFF.

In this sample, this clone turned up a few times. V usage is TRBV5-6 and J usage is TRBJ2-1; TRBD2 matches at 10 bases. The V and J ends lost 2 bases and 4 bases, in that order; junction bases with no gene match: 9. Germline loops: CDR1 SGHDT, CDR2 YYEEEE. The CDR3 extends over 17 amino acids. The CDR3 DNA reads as TGTGCCAGCAGCTTCCTAGCGGGAGCCGAGAGATACAATGAGCAGTTCTTC. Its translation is CASSFLAGAERYNEQFF. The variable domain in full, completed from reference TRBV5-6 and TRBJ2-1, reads DAGVTQSPTHLIKTRGQQVTLRCSPKSGHDTVSWYQQALGQGPQFIFQYYEEEERQRGNFPDRFSGHQFPNYSSELNVNALLLGDSALYLCASSFLAGAERYNEQFFGPGTRLTVL.

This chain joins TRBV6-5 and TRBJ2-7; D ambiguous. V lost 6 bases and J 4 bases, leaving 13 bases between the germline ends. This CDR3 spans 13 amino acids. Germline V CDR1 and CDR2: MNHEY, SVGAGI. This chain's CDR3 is CASSLELSYEQYV. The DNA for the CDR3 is TGTGCCAGCAGCCTCGAGCTGTCTTACGAGCAGTACGTC.

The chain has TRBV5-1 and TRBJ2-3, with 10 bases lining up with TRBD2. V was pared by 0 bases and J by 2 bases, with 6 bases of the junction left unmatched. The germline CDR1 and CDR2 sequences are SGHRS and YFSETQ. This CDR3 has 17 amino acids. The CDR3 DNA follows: TGCGCCAGCAGCTTGGAGCGGGGGGGCACGGACACAGATACGCAGTATTTT. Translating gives CASSLERGGTDTDTQYF.

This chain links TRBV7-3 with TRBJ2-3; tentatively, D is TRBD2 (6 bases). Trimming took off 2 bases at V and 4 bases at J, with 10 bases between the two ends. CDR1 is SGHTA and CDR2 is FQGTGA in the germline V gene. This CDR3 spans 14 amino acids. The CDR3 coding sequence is TGTGCCAGCAGCTTAGGGGGGATGGCAGATACGCAGTATTTT. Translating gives CASSLGGMADTQYF. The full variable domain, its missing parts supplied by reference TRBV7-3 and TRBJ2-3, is GAGVSQTPSNKVTEKGKYVELRCDPISGHTALYWYRQSLGQGPEFLIYFQGTGAADDSGLPNDRFFAVRPEGSVSTLKIQRTERGDSAVYLCASSLGGMADTQYFGPGTRLTVL.

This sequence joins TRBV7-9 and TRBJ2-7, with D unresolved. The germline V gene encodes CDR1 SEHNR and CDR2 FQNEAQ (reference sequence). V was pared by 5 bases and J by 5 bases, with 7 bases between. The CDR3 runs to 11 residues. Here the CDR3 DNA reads TGTGCCAGCAGCCCTGCGGACGAGCAGTACTTC. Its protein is CASSPADEQYF.

In nucleotides, the CDR3 is TGCGCCAGCAGCCGAGACAGGGGGCTCACTGAAGCTTTCTTT. Translation gives CASSRDRGLTEAFF. The chain uses TRBV4-1 and TRBJ1-1, with TRBD1 matching over 10 bases. V trimming: 4 bases; J trimming: 4 bases; junction bases outside the gene matches: 3. CDR1 is MGHRA, CDR2 YSYEKL, per germline. This CDR3 is 14 amino acids long.